The entry below gives a single TCR beta chain sequence along with its context. Its antigen is not known. The data originate from a study of shared clonotypes between healthy human individuals. Notes on the study in general: Non-shared clonotypes had lower generation probabilities than those shared by all four donors. Compared with memory subsets, naive subsets generally had larger estimated richness.

The CDR3 is 16 amino acids. V lost 4 bases to trimming and J lost 1 base; unmatched junction nucleotides: 7. Looked up from germline, CDR1 is SNHLY and CDR2 is FYNNEI. Evenly divided among several immunoSEQ plates was the genomic DNA of each subset. Using immunoSEQ multiplex PCR, the repertoire was profiled, and TCRdb retains in-frame clones only, with some absent. The table has over 1.5 million clones, approximately 98% seen once. Everyone who donated was a Caucasian adult who lived in Nashville, Tennessee. The clonotype comes from a man aged 30 to 45 in good health. Input material: naive CD4+ T cells sorted from blood. As for subset: CD45RA+ positively selected. The chain uses TRBV2 and TRBJ1-5; 7 bases agree with TRBD1. CDR3 in DNA: TGTGCCAGCAGTGGGGCCGGGACAGTCAGCAATCAGCCCCAGCATTTT. Translation gives CASSGAGTVSNQPQHF.